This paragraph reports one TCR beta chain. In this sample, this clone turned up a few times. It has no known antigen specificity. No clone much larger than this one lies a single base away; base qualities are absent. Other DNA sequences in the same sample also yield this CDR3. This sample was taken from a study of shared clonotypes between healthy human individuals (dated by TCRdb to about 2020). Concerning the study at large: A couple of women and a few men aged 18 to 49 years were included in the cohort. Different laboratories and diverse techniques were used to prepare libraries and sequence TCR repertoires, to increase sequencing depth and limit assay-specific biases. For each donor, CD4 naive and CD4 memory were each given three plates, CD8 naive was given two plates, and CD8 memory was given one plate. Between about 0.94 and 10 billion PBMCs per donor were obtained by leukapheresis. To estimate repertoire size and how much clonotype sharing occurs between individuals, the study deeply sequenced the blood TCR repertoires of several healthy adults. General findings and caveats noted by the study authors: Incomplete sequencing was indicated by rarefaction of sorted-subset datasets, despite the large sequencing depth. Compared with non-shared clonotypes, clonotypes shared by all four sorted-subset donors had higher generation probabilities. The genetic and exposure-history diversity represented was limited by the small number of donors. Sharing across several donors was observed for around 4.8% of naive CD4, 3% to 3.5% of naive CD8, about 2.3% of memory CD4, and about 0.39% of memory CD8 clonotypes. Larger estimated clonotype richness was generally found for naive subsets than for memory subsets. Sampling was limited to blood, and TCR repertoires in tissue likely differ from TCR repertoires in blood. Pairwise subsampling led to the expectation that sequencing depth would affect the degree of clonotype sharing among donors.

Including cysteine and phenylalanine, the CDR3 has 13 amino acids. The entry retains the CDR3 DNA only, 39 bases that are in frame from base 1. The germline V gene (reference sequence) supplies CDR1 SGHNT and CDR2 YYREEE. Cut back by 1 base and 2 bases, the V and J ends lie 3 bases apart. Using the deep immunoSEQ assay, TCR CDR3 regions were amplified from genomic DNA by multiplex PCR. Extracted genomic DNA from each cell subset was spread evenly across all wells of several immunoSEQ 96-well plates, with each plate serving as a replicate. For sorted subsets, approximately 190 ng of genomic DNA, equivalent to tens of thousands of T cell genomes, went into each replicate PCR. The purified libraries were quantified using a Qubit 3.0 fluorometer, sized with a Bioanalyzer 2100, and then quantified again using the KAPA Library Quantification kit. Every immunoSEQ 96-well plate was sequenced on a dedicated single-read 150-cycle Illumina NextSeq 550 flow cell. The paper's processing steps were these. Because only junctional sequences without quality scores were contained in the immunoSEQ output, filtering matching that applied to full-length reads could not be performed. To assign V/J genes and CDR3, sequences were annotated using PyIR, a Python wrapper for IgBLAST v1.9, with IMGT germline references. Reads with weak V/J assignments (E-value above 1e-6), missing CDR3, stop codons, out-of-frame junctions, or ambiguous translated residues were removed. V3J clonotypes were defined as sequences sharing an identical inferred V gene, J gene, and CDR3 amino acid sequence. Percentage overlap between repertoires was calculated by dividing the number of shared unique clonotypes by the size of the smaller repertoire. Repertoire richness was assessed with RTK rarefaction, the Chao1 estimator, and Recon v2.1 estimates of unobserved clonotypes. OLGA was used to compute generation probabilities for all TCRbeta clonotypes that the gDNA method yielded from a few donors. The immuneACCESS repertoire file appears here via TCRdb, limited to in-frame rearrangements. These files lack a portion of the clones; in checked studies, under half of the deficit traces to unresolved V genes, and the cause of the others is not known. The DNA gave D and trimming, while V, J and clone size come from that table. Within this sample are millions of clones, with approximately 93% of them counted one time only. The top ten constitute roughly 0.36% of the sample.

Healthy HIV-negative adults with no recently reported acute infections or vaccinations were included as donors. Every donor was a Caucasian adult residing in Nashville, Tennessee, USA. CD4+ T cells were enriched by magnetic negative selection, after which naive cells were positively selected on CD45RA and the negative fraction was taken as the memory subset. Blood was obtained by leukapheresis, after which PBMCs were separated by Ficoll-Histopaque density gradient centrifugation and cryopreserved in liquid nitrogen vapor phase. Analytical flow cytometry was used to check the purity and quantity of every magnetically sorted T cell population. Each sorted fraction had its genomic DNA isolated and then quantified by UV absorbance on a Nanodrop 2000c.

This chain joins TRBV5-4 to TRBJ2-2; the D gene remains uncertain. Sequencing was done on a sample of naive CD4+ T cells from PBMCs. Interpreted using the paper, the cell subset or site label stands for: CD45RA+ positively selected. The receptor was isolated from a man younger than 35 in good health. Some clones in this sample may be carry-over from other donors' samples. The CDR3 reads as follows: CASSLPNTGELFF. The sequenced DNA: TGTGCCAGCAGCTTGCCAAACACCGGGGAGCTGTTTTTT.